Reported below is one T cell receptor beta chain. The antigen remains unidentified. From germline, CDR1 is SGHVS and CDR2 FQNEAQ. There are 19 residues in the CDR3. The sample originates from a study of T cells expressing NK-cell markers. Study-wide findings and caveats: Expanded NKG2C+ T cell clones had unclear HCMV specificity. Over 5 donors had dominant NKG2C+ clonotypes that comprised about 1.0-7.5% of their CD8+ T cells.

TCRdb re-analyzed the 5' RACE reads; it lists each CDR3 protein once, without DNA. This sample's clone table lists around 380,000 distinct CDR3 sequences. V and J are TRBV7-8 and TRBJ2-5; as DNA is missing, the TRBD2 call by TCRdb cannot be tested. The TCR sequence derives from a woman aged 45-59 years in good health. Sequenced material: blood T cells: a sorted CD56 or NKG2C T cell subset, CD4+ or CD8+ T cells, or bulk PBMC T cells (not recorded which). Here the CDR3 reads CASSLGGLGGRATMETQYF.